A selection of T cell receptor beta chains follows, all from one sample in a study of shared clonotypes between healthy human individuals. Repertoires were generated with immunoSEQ multiplex PCR, while TCRdb's copy carries only in-frame clones and drops some. The table shows over a million clones, with roughly 96% occurring only once. The sequenced sample was naive CD4+ T cells sorted from blood. The receptors were gathered from a young man in good health. CDR3s include the opening cysteine and the closing phenylalanine or tryptophan. A D gene is named only where the DNA matches it firmly. The size field is filled for only some rows; it gives once, few, many or a size class.

v_call: TRBV7-9
j_call: TRBJ1-3
d_call: .
clone_size: .
cdr3_nt: TGTGCCGGGGTAACAGCCCACTCTGGAAACACCATATATTTT
cdr3_aa: CAGVTAHSGNTIYF

v_call: TRBV15
j_call: TRBJ2-7
d_call: TRBD2
clone_size: .
cdr3_nt: TGTGCCACCAGCGGTCGAGCGGGAGCAGACGAGCAGTACTTC
cdr3_aa: CATSGRAGADEQYF

v_call: TRBV20-1
j_call: TRBJ2-3
d_call: .
clone_size: few
cdr3_nt: TGCAGTGCTAGAGGCCCAGATACGCAGTATTTT
cdr3_aa: CSARGPDTQYF

v_call: TRBV9
j_call: TRBJ2-3
d_call: .
clone_size: .
cdr3_nt: TGTGCCAGCAGCGTAGATCCAACTAGCACAGATACGCAGTATTTT
cdr3_aa: CASSVDPTSTDTQYF

v_call: TRBV5-8
j_call: TRBJ1-4
d_call: .
clone_size: .
cdr3_nt: TGTGCCAGCAGCCGCTCTTTCTCGGACGGTCTCGAGGAAAAACTGTTTTTT
cdr3_aa: CASSRSFSDGLEEKLFF

v_call: TRBV19
j_call: TRBJ2-3
d_call: .
clone_size: .
cdr3_nt: TGTGCCAGTACATGGGGGAGAGGGGTCACAGATACGCAGTATTTT
cdr3_aa: CASTWGRGVTDTQYF

v_call: TRBV27
j_call: TRBJ1-2
d_call: .
clone_size: .
cdr3_nt: TGTGCCAGCAGAGGGGTACCCGCTAGGGTCAATCATGGCTACACCTTC
cdr3_aa: CASRGVPARVNHGYTF

v_call: TRBV5-3
j_call: TRBJ2-5
d_call: .
clone_size: .
cdr3_nt: TGTGCCAGAAGCTTGGAAGCAGGTTGGGAGACCCAGTACTTC
cdr3_aa: CARSLEAGWETQYF

v_call: TRBV10-3
j_call: TRBJ2-7
d_call: .
clone_size: .
cdr3_nt: TGTGCCATCAGTGACCCTTCAGGGACCTACGAGCAGTACTTC
cdr3_aa: CAISDPSGTYEQYF

v_call: TRBV6-1
j_call: TRBJ1-5
d_call: .
clone_size: .
cdr3_nt: TGTGCCAGCAGCGCCGTTAGGGGCACCTATCAGCCCCAGCATTTT
cdr3_aa: CASSAVRGTYQPQHF

v_call: TRBV18
j_call: TRBJ2-1
d_call: .
clone_size: once
cdr3_nt: TGTGCCAGCTCACCGGGGGGGCCGAGGGGGCAGTTCTTC
cdr3_aa: CASSPGGPRGQFF

v_call: TRBV5-6
j_call: TRBJ1-1
d_call: .
clone_size: once
cdr3_nt: TGTGCCAGCAGCTTACCAGGGTCGTTTGACACTGAAGCTTTCTTT
cdr3_aa: CASSLPGSFDTEAFF

v_call: TRBV7-9
j_call: TRBJ2-2
d_call: .
clone_size: .
cdr3_nt: TGTGCCAGCAGCCGCGGGACATACACCGGGGAGCTGTTTTTT
cdr3_aa: CASSRGTYTGELFF

v_call: TRBV5-1
j_call: TRBJ2-5
d_call: TRBD1
clone_size: .
cdr3_nt: TGCGCCAGCAGCCTGGGCGGGACAGGGGAAGAGAGCCAGTACTTC
cdr3_aa: CASSLGGTGEESQYF

v_call: TRBV4-1
j_call: TRBJ1-2
d_call: .
clone_size: .
cdr3_nt: TGCGCCAGCAGCCAAGAGGCAAATCGCCGAGGCTACACCTTC
cdr3_aa: CASSQEANRRGYTF

v_call: TRBV19
j_call: TRBJ1-5
d_call: .
clone_size: .
cdr3_nt: TGTGCCAGTAGTATGGCGGGTGAAGGCAATCAGCCCCAGCATTTT
cdr3_aa: CASSMAGEGNQPQHF

v_call: TRBV11-2
j_call: TRBJ2-7
d_call: TRBD1
clone_size: .
cdr3_nt: TGTGCCAGCAGCTTCCCTTTGTTGGGACAGGAGAGCTCCTACGAGCAGTACTTC
cdr3_aa: CASSFPLLGQESSYEQYF

v_call: TRBV6-1
j_call: TRBJ2-1
d_call: TRBD2
clone_size: once
cdr3_nt: TGTGCCAGCGAGGACATAGCGGGATACAATGAGCAGTTCTTC
cdr3_aa: CASEDIAGYNEQFF